This entry is about one T cell receptor beta chain. This sample was included in a study of blood T cells in healthy people across ages. The CDR3 covers 15 residues. Deletions cut 4 bases from V and 7 bases from J, with 19 bases between. The germline V gene has CDR1 SGHDN and CDR2 FVKESK. The authors ran a second PCR of about 6 to 11 cycles using a sample-barcoded 5' primer and a J-beta primer mix. TCRdb reprocessed the 5' RACE reads via MiXCR and lists one record per CDR3 protein. The data show approximately 780,000 distinct CDR3 sequences, approximately 24% seen once. Approximately 9.7 milliliters was the volume of peripheral blood drawn from each donor. They isolated at least 7 million PBMCs from each sample. The data were also submitted as part of a second study, on T cells of mothers and their children.

The rearrangement uses TRBV14 and TRBJ1-1, with a weak D call TRBD1 (6 bases). The specimen was blood. The source of this sequence is a boy aged 5-17 years in good health. The CDR3 spells CASSRGQQKRGEAFF. Written as DNA, the CDR3 is TGTGCCAGCAGCCGCGGACAGCAAAAACGGGGTGAAGCTTTCTTT.